Following are 5 T cell receptor beta chains from one sample sequenced in a study of blood T cells in healthy people across ages. Primed by a sample-barcoded 5' primer and a J-beta primer mix, a second PCR proceeded for about 7 to 12 cycles. TCRdb processed the 5' RACE reads anew with MiXCR; each CDR3 protein has one entry. There are hundreds of thousands of distinct CDR3 sequences in the sample; roughly 50% occur only once, and about an eighth lies in the top ten. The sample was blood. The source of these receptors is a man aged 30 to 39 in good health.

This clonotype was seen a handful of times. This sequence joins TRBV2 and TRBJ1-1; D is perhaps TRBD1 (6 bases). The CDR3 loop spans 12 amino acids. The germline gives CDR1 SNHLY, CDR2 FYNNEI. Trimming took off 5 bases at V and 7 bases at J, with 11 bases between the two ends. CDR3 in amino acids: CASSTGLSEAFF. CDR3 sequence (DNA): TGTGCCAGCAGTACAGGGCTTAGTGAAGCTTTCTTT.

The rearrangement uses TRBV6-2 or TRBV6-3 and TRBJ2-7; D call uncertain. Per the germline V gene, CDR1 is MNHEY and CDR2 is SVGEGT. The CDR3 contains 14 residues. Between the trimmed V and J ends, which lost 0 bases and 7 bases, there was a span of 13 bases. The CDR3 is CASSYSTRSGEQYF. The CDR3 nucleotides read TGTGCCAGCAGTTACTCGACTCGCTCTGGGGAGCAGTACTTC.

V gene TRBV6-2 or TRBV6-3 combines with J gene TRBJ2-5; possible D gene TRBD1, 5 bases. CDR1 is MNHEY and CDR2 is SVGEGT in the germline V gene. This CDR3 is built from 14 residues. V was cut by 6 bases and J by 2 bases, with 13 bases left in between. CDR3 protein: CASSRDSFQETQYF. In DNA form, the CDR3 reads TGTGCCAGCAGCCGAGACAGCTTTCAAGAGACCCAGTACTTC.

The chain is built from TRBV20-1 and TRBJ1-1, with TRBD1 identical over 10 bases. Trimming removed 3 bases from V and 0 bases from J; junction bases left unmatched: 1. Germline CDR1 DFQATT, CDR2 SNEGSKA (reference sequence). This CDR3 is built from 14 residues. In DNA, the CDR3 is TGCAGTGCTAGGGGACAGGGGATGAACACTGAAGCTTTCTTT. Encoded protein: CSARGQGMNTEAFF.

About this clonotype itself: One end of the junction varies from germline; a read error may be responsible. CDR3 amino acids: CASSSTALSSCEQYF. As DNA, the CDR3 is TGTGCCAGCAGCTCCACAGCGTTGAGCTCCTGCGAGCAGTACTTC. This chain connects TRBV7-2 to TRBJ2-7; D remains ambiguous. This CDR3 is built from 15 residues. The germline gives CDR1 SGHTA, CDR2 FQGNSA.